This TCR beta chain comes out of a study of blood T cell repertoires in COVID-19. Study-wide background: The analysed material was cDNA or gDNA that came from T cells, B-cell-depleted T cells, or PBMCs.

Allocation to cohorts depended on clinical history reported by the participants. Recovered Cohort 3 donors showed two negative PCRs, clearance, or symptom resolution. Germline V gene lookup returns CDR1 MNHEY and CDR2 SMNVEV (reference sequence). The CDR3 is 13 residues long. V lost 6 bases, J lost 5 bases, and 5 bases stayed unmatched. Authors' processing steps: For nucleated cells, counts were estimated from reference gene primer amplification. Measured with immunoSEQ multiplex PCR; TCRdb has only the in-frame clones, and not every one. That table supplies the V and J calls and clone size; D and trimming were determined from the DNA. The table includes about 380,000 clones, roughly 91% detected once.

The V and J genes are TRBV27 and TRBJ2-7, with 9 positions matching TRBD1. This clonotype was sampled from a young woman who had recovered from COVID-19. The sequenced sample consisted of PBMCs or T cells enriched from blood (not recorded which). CDR3 amino acids: CASRGTGSDEQYF. DNA for the CDR3: TGTGCCAGCAGAGGGACAGGGTCGGACGAGCAGTACTTC.